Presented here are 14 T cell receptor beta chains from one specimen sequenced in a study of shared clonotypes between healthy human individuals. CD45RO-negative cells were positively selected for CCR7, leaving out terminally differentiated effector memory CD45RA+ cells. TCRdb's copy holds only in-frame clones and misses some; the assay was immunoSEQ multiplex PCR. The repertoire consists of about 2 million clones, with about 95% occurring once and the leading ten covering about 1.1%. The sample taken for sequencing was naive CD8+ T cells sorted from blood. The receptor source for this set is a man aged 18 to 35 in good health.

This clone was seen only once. The DNA for the CDR3 is TGTGCCAGCAGCCCGACAGGGAGCCTCGGGGACGAGCAGTACTTC. Protein: CASSPTGSLGDEQYF. V gene TRBV7-9 combines with J gene TRBJ2-7; 7 nucleotides agree with TRBD1. This CDR3 comprises 15 residues. With V trimmed by 5 bases and J by 5 bases, 12 bases remained unmatched. Germline V gene lookup returns CDR1 SEHNR and CDR2 FQNEAQ (reference sequence).

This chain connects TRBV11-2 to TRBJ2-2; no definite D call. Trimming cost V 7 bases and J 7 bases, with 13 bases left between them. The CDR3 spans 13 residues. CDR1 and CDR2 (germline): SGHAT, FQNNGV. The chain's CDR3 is CASNRVVDGELFF. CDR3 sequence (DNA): TGTGCCAGCAACCGAGTAGTCGACGGGGAGCTGTTTTTT.

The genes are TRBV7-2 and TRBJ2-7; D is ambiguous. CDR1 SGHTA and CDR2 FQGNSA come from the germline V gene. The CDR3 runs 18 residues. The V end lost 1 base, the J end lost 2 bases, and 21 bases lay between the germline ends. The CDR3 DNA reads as TGTGCCAGCAGCTTAGACAAACTGCGCGTAACGAACCCCTACGAGCAGTACTTC. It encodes CASSLDKLRVTNPYEQYF.

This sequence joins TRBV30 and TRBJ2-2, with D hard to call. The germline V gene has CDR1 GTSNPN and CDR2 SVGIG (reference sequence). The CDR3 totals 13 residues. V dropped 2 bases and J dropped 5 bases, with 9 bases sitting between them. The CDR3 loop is CAWSKRETGELFF. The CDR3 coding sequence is TGTGCCTGGAGTAAACGAGAAACCGGGGAGCTGTTTTTT.

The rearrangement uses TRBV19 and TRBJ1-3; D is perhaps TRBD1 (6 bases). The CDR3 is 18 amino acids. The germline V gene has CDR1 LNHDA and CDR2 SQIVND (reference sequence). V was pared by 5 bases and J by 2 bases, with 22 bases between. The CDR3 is CASSATRGAGITGNTIYF. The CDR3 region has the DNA TGTGCCAGTAGTGCCACCAGGGGCGCGGGGATCACTGGAAACACCATATATTTT.

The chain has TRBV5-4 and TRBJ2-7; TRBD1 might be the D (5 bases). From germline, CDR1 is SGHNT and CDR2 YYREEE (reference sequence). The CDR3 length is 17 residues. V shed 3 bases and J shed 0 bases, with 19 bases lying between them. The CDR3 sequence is CASSSDFKGLSSYEQYF. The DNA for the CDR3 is TGTGCCAGCAGCTCCGACTTCAAGGGGTTGAGCTCCTACGAGCAGTACTTC. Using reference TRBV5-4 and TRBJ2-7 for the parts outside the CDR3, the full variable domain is ETGVTQSPTHLIKTRGQQVTLRCSSQSGHNTVSWYQQALGQGPQFIFQYYREEENGRGNFPPRFSGLQFPNYSSELNVNALELDDSALYLCASSSDFKGLSSYEQYFGPGTRLTVT.

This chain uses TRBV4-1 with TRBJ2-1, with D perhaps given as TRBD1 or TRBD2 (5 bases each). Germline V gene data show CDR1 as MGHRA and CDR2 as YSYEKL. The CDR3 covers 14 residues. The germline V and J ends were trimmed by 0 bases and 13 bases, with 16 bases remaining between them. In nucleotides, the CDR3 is TGCGCCAGCAGCCAAGAGAACCCCAGGGACGCCCAGTTCTTC. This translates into CASSQENPRDAQFF.

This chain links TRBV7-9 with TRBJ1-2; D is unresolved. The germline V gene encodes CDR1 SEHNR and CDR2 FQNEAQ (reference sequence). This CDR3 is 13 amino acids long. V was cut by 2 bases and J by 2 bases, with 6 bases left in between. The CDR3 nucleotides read TGTGCCAGCAGCTTAAAACCGAACTATGGCTACACCTTC. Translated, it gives CASSLKPNYGYTF.

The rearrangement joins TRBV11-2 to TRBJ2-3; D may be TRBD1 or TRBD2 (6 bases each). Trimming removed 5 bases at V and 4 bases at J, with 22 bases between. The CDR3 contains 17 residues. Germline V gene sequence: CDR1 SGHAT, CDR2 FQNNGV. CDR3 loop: CASSPEGWRGQSDTQYF. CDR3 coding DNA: TGTGCCAGCAGCCCAGAGGGATGGAGGGGACAATCAGATACGCAGTATTTT.

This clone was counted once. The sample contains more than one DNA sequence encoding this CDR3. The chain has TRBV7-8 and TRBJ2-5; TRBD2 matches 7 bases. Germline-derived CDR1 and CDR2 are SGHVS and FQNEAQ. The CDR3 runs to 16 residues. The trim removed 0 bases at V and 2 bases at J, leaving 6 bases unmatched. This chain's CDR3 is CASSLALAGVQETQYF. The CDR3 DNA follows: TGTGCCAGCAGCTTAGCGTTAGCGGGCGTTCAAGAGACCCAGTACTTC. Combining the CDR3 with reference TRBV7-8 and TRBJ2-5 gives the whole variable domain GAGVSQSPRYKVAKRGQDVALRCDPISGHVSLFWYQQALGQGPEFLTYFQNEAQLDKSGLPSDRFFAERPEGSVSTLKIQRTQQEDSAVYLCASSLALAGVQETQYFGPGTRLLVL.

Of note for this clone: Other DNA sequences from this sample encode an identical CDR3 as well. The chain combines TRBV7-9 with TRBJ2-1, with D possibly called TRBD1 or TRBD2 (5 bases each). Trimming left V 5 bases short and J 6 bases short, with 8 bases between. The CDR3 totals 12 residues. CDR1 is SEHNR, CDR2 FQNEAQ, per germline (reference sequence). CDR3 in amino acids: CASSPGGNEQFF. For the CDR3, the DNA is TGTGCCAGCAGCCCTGGGGGCAATGAGCAGTTCTTC.

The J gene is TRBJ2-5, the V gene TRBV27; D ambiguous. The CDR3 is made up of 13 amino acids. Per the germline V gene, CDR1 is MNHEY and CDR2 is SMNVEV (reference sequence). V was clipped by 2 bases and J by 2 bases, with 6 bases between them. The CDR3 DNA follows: TGTGCCAGCAGTTTACACAGACAAGAGACCCAGTACTTC. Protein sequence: CASSLHRQETQYF.

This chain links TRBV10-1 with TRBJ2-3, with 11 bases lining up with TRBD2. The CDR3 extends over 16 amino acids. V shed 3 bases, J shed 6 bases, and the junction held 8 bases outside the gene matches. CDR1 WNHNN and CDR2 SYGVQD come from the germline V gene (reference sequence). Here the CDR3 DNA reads TGCGCCAGCAGTGACCGACTAGCGGGGAGCTCCGATACGCAGTATTTT. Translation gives CASSDRLAGSSDTQYF.

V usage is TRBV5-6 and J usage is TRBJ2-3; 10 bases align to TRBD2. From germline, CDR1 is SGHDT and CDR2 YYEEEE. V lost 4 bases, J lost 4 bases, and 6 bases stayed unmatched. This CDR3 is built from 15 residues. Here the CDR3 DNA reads TGTGCCAGCAGCGGGTGGACTAGCGGCCCAGATACGCAGTATTTT. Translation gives CASSGWTSGPDTQYF.